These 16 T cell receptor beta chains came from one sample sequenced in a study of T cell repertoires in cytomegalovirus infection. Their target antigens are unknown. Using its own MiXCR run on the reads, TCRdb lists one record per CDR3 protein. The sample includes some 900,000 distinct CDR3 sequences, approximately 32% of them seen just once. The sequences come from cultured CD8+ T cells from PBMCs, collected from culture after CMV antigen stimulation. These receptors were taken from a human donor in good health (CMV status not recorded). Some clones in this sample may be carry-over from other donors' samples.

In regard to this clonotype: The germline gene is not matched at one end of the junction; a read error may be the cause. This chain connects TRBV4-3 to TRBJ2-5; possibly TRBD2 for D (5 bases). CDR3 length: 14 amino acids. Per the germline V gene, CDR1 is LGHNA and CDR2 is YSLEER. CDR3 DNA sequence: TGCGCCAGCAGCCAAGATTCGGGGAAAGAGATCCAGTACTTC. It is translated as CASSQDSGKEIQYF.

The CDR3 is CANPTGNTEAFF. The CDR3 nucleotides are TGTGCCAACCCGACGGGGAACACTGAAGCTTTCTTT. The chain combines TRBV6-2 or TRBV6-3 with TRBJ1-1; D is unresolved. The CDR3 consists of 12 residues. Germline loops: CDR1 MNHEY, CDR2 SVGEGT. Deletions cut 10 bases from V and 1 base from J, with 10 bases between.

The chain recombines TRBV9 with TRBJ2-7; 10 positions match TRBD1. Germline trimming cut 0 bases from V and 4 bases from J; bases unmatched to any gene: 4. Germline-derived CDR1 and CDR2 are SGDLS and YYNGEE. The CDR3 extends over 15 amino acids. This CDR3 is CASSVDWTGGYEQYF. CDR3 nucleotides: TGTGCCAGCAGCGTAGATTGGACAGGGGGTTACGAGCAGTACTTC.

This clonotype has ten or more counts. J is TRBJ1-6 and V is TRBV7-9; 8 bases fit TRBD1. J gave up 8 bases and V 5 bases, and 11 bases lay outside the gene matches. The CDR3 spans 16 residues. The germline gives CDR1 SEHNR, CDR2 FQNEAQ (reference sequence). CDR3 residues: CASSPGTGPGHSPLHF. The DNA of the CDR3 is TGTGCCAGCAGCCCCGGGACAGGCCCGGGGCATTCACCCCTCCACTTT. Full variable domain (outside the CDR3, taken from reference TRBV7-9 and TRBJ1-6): DTGVSQNPRHKITKRGQNVTFRCDPISEHNRLYWYRQTLGQGPEFLTYFQNEAQLEKSRLLSDRFSAERPKGSFSTLEIQRTEQGDSAMYLCASSPGTGPGHSPLHFGNGTRLTVT.

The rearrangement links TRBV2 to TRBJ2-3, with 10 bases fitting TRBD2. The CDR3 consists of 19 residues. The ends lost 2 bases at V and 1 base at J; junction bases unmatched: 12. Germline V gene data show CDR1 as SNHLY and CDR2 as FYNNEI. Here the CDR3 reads CASSEMVAGGPGGTDTQYF. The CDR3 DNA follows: TGTGCCAGCAGTGAAATGGTAGCGGGGGGACCGGGGGGCACAGATACGCAGTATTTT.

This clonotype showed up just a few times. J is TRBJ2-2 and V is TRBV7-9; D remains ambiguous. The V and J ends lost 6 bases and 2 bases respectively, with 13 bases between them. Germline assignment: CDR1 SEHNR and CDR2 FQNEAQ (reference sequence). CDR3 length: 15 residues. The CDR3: CASRPRTENTGELFF. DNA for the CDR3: TGTGCCAGCAGACCACGGACGGAAAACACCGGGGAGCTGTTTTTT.

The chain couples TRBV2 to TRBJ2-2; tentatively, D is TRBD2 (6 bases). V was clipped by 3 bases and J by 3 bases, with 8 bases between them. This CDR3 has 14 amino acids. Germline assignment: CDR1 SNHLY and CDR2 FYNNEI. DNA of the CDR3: TGTGCCAGCAGTGAGGGACTCTACACCGGGGAGCTGTTTTTT. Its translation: CASSEGLYTGELFF.

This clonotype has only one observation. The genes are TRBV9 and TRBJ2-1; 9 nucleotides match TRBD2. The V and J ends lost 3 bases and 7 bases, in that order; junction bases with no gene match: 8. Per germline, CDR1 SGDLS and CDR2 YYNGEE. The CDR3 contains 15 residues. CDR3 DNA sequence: TGTGCCAGCAGCGCTAGCGGGGCCGGGGGGAATGAGCAGTTCTTC. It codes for CASSASGAGGNEQFF. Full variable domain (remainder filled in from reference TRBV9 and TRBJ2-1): DSGVTQTPKHLITATGQRVTLRCSPRSGDLSVYWYQQSLDQGLQFLIQYYNGEERAKGNILERFSAQQFPDLHSELNLSSLELGDSALYFCASSASGAGGNEQFFGPGTRLTVL.

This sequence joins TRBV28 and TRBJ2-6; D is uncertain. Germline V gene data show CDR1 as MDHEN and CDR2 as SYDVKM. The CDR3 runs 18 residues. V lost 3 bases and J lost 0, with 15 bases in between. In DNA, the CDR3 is TGTGCCAGCAGTTTCCGGCCAGCCCTCCACTCTGGGGCCAACGTCCTGACTTTC. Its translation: CASSFRPALHSGANVLTF.

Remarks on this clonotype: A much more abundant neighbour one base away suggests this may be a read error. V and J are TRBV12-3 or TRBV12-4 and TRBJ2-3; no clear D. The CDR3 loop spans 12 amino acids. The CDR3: CVSRSNPDTQYF. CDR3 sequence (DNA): TGTGTCAGCAGATCTAACCCCGATACGCAGTATTTT.

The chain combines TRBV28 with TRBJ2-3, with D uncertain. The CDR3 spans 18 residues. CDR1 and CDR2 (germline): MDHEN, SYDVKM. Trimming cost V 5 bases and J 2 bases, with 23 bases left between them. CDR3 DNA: TGTGCCAGCAGTACTATTACCCTCTCGACGTCCGCCACAGATACGCAGTATTTT. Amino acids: CASSTITLSTSATDTQYF.

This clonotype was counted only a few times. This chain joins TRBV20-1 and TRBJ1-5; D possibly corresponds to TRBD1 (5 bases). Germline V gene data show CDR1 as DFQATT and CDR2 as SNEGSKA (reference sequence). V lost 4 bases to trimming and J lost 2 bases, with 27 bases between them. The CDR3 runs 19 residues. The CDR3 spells CSATLAGTSRVMGNQPQHF. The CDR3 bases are TGCAGTGCTACGTTGGCCGGTACCTCCAGGGTAATGGGCAATCAGCCCCAGCATTTT.

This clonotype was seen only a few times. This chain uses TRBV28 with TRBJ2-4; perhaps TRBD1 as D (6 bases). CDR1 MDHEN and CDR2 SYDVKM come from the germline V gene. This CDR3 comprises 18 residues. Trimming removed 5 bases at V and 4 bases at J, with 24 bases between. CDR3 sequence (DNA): TGTGCCAGCAGTCCCAAATTTTACCCGGGACAAGATAAAAACATTCAGTACTTC. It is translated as CASSPKFYPGQDKNIQYF.

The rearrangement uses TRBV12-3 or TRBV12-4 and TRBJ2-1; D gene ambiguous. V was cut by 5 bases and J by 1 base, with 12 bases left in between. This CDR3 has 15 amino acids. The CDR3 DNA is TGTGCCAGCAGTCCGTTCCACAGATCCTACAATGAGCAGTTCTTC. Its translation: CASSPFHRSYNEQFF.

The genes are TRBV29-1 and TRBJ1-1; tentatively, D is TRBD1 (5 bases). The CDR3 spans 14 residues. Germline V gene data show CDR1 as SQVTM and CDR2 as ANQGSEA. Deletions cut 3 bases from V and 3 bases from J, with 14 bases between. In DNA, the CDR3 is TGCAGCGTTGAGTCGGGCAGGGTAGACACTGAAGCTTTCTTT. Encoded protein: CSVESGRVDTEAFF.

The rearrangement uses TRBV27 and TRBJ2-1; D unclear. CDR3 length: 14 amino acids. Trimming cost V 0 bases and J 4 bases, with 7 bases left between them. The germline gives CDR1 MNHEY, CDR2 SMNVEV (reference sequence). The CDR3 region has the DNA TGTGCCAGCAGTTTATCCGTCGTATACAATGAGCAGTTCTTC. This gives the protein CASSLSVVYNEQFF.